Listed here are 17 T cell receptor beta chains from one sample, sequenced in a study of post-analysis software for immune sequencing data. Findings and caveats of the study: TRBV5-6, TRBV5-1 and TRBV20-1 belonged to a set of roughly 5 TRBV segments that were more frequent in patients than controls.

These receptors' targets are unknown. Prepared libraries of TCR beta cDNA carried unique molecular identifiers. TCRdb recomputed calls from the PCR reads with MiXCR, one row per CDR3 protein. In the table there are roughly 650,000 distinct CDR3 sequences, approximately 60% of which are singletons. Input material: blood. These receptors came from a girl aged 2 to 10 with multiple sclerosis.

The chain carries TRBV20-1 and TRBJ2-3; 7 bases align to TRBD1. The CDR3 has 13 residues. The V segment lost 5 bases and the J segment 5 bases; nucleotides outside the gene matches: 7. Germline lookup yields CDR1 DFQATT and CDR2 SNEGSKA (reference sequence). CDR3 nucleotide sequence: TGCAGTGCTCTAGGACAGGCCAAAGATACGCAGTATTTT. This sequence encodes CSALGQAKDTQYF.

This clonotype has more than one count but fewer than ten. The chain is built from TRBV29-1 and TRBJ2-3, with D perhaps matching TRBD2 (5 bases). The CDR3 runs to 14 residues. V gave up 6 bases and J gave up 0 bases, with 13 bases separating them. From germline, CDR1 is SQVTM and CDR2 ANQGSEA. The DNA for the CDR3 is TGCAGCGTGGACTCCAGCCTTAGCACAGATACGCAGTATTTT. Translation gives CSVDSSLSTDTQYF.

This rearrangement joins TRBV5-1 to TRBJ2-3; the match to TRBD2 covers 8 bases. Germline loops: CDR1 SGHRS, CDR2 YFSETQ. This CDR3 spans 15 amino acids. The V segment lost 0 bases and the J segment 4 bases; nucleotides outside the gene matches: 4. This CDR3 is CASSLAGGVSDTQYF. CDR3 nucleotide sequence: TGCGCCAGCAGCTTGGCGGGGGGGGTCTCAGATACGCAGTATTTT.

This chain links TRBV27 with TRBJ2-7; 7 bases are shared with TRBD2. The CDR3 contains 16 residues. CDR1 MNHEY and CDR2 SMNVEV come from the germline V gene (reference sequence). With 5 bases clipped from V and 0 bases from J, the junction kept 10 bases outside the gene matches. In DNA form, the CDR3 reads TGTGCCAGCAGTCCCTCTGGGGGGGAGGCCTCCTACGAGCAGTACTTC. Protein sequence: CASSPSGGEASYEQYF.

This clonotype has more than one count but fewer than ten. V gene TRBV6-5 combines with J gene TRBJ2-3; TRBD2 matches 12 bases. The V gene end was trimmed by 2 bases and the J gene end by 1 base; junction bases not matched to a gene: 16. The CDR3 contains 21 residues. Germline values: CDR1 MNHEY, CDR2 SVGAGI. CDR3 in DNA: TGTGCCAGCAGTTACATAGCTAGCGGGGGGGTGGGTTCTGGCGGCACAGATACGCAGTATTTT. It yields the protein CASSYIASGGVGSGGTDTQYF.

The rearrangement links TRBV20-1 to TRBJ1-1; D gene uncertain. CDR1 DFQATT and CDR2 SNEGSKA come from the germline V gene (reference sequence). Trimming removed 0 bases from V and 0 bases from J, with 11 bases in between. The CDR3 runs 15 residues. The CDR3 region has the DNA TGCAGTGCTAGAGATCCAAGGAAAATGAACACTGAAGCTTTCTTT. Translation gives CSARDPRKMNTEAFF.

The rearrangement uses TRBV4-3 and TRBJ2-2; D possibly uses TRBD1 or TRBD2 (5 bases each). Per the germline V gene, CDR1 is LGHNA and CDR2 is YSLEER. Deletions cut 0 bases from V and 2 bases from J, with 13 bases between. The CDR3 covers 17 residues. The CDR3 reads CASSQDPGTLNTGELFF. The CDR3 DNA follows: TGCGCCAGCAGCCAAGATCCAGGGACCCTAAACACCGGGGAGCTGTTTTTT.

V gene TRBV20-1 combines with J gene TRBJ2-4; a weak D match, TRBD1 (6 bases). The J call is doubtful: the DNA matches TRBJ2-7 better. The length of the CDR3 is 16 residues. Germline CDR1 and CDR2: DFQATT and SNEGSKA (reference sequence). This chain's CDR3 is CSARDFRRGGNYEQYF. The CDR3 DNA reads as TGCAGTGCTAGAGATTTTCGCAGGGGTGGAAACTACGAGCAGTACTTC.

This rearrangement joins TRBV5-1 to TRBJ2-1; 8 bases are a match to TRBD2. Trimming took 4 bases from V and 8 from J; bases not matched to a gene: 17. Germline values: CDR1 SGHRS, CDR2 YFSETQ. The CDR3 has 17 amino acids. CDR3 bases: TGCGCCAGCAGCGGTCCGGGGGGGGGCGGAGGAACACATGAGCAGTTCTTC. Amino acids: CASSGPGGGGGTHEQFF.

In regard to this clonotype: At one boundary the junction diverges from the germline segment, which might be a read error. The V call is TRBV7-7, the J call TRBJ2-1; a possible D gene is TRBD2 (5 bases). Germline loops: CDR1 SSHAT, CDR2 FNYEAQ (reference sequence). The CDR3 runs to 12 residues. The CDR3 DNA follows: TGTGCTAGCAGCTCGGCGGCGGGTGAGCAGTTCTTC. The encoded protein is CASSSAAGEQFF.

The rearrangement uses TRBV5-6 and TRBJ1-6, with 9 bases that match TRBD1. CDR1 is SGHDT and CDR2 is YYEEEE in the germline V gene. The length of the CDR3 is 16 residues. J lost 10 bases, V lost 4 bases, and 12 bases had no gene match. The CDR3 loop is CASSQGQGVYGSPLHF. DNA of the CDR3: TGTGCCAGCAGCCAGGGACAGGGAGTATACGGCTCACCCCTCCACTTT.

The J gene is TRBJ1-1, the V gene TRBV11-2; possible D gene TRBD1, 6 bases. Germline CDR1 SGHAT, CDR2 FQNNGV. Trimming stripped 5 bases from V and 10 bases from J, with 17 bases between. The CDR3 is 13 amino acids. The CDR3 reads CASSLAGATVAFF. The CDR3 region has the DNA TGTGCCAGCAGCCTAGCGGGGGCGACGGTAGCTTTCTTT.

This chain links TRBV30 with TRBJ2-3, with D perhaps matching TRBD1 (6 bases). The germline gives CDR1 GTSNPN, CDR2 SVGIG (reference sequence). The CDR3 loop spans 15 amino acids. V lost 4 bases to trimming and J lost 0 bases, with 14 bases between them. CDR3 DNA: TGTGCCTGGACCGAAGGGGACATCAGCACAGATACGCAGTATTTT. This translates into CAWTEGDISTDTQYF.

This clonotype was counted only a few times. The chain is built from TRBV5-6 and TRBJ1-1; D is possibly TRBD1 (5 bases). The CDR3 totals 14 residues. With 4 bases removed from V and 6 bases from J, the gap between germline ends came to 16 bases. Germline V gene data show CDR1 as SGHDT and CDR2 as YYEEEE. This CDR3 is CASSRVGADPEAFF. In DNA form, the CDR3 reads TGTGCCAGCAGCCGTGTTGGGGCAGACCCTGAAGCTTTCTTT.

This clonotype appeared a few times. The chain links TRBV6-4 to TRBJ2-3, with 8 bases that match TRBD2. Germline CDR1 MRHNA, CDR2 SNTAGT. The CDR3 length is 19 residues. Trimming at V came to 8 bases and at J to 2 bases, leaving 21 bases not matched to a gene. CDR3 nucleotide sequence: TGTGCCAGCCCCCCGGCAAACGTCTCGCGGGAGGTTTCCACAGATACGCAGTATTTT. Protein product: CASPPANVSREVSTDTQYF.

This clonotype was observed many times. This chain connects TRBV20-1 to TRBJ2-1; TRBD2 aligns across 11 bases. With 0 bases clipped from V and 7 bases from J, the junction kept 11 bases outside the gene matches. The V gene's germline CDR1 is DFQATT and CDR2 SNEGSKA (reference sequence). The CDR3 extends over 17 amino acids. The chain's CDR3 is CSARDSQLAGAPNEQFF. The CDR3 region has the DNA TGCAGTGCTAGAGACTCCCAACTAGCGGGAGCCCCTAATGAGCAGTTCTTC.

This clonotype showed up just a few times. V is TRBV10-3 and J is TRBJ1-2; D call uncertain. V lost 4 bases and J 7 bases, leaving 13 bases between the germline ends. The germline CDR1 and CDR2 sequences are ENHRY and SYGVKD. This CDR3 comprises 13 residues. CDR3 loop: CAISVGGWRGYTF. CDR3 coding DNA: TGTGCCATCAGTGTCGGAGGGTGGCGTGGCTACACCTTC.